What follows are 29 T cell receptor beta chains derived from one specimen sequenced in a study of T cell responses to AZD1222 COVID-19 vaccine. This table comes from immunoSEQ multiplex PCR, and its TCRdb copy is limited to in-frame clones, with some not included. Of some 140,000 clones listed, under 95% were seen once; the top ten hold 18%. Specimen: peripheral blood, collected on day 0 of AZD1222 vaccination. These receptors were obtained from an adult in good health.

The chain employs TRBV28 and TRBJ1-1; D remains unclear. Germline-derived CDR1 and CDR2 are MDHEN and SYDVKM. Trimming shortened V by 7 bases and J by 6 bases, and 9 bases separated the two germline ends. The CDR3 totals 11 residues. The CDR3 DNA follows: TGTGCCAGCAAAGTTCCGGCTGAAGCTTTCTTT. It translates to CASKVPAEAFF.

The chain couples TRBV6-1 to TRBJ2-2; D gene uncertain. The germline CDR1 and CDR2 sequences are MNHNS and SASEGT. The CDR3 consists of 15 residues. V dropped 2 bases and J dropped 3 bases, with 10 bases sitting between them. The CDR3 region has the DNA TGTGCCAGCAGTGAAATTGGTTCCGACACCGGGGAGCTGTTTTTT. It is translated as CASSEIGSDTGELFF.

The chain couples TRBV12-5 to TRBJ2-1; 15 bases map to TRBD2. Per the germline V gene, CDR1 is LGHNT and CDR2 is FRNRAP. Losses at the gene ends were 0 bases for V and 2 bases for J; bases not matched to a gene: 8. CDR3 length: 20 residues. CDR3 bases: TGTGCTAGTGGTTTGGTATTGTCGAGGACTAGCGGGAGGGCCTACAATGAGCAGTTCTTC. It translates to CASGLVLSRTSGRAYNEQFF.

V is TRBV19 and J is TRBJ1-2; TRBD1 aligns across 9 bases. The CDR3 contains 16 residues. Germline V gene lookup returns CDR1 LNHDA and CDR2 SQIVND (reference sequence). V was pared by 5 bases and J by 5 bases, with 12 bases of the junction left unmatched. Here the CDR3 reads CASSRYFRDRAYGYTF. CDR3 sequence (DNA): TGTGCCAGTAGTCGCTACTTCCGGGACAGGGCTTATGGCTACACCTTC. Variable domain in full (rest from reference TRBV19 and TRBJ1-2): DGGITQSPKYLFRKEGQNVTLSCEQNLNHDAMYWYRQDPGQGLRLIYYSQIVNDFQKGDIAEGYSVSREKKESFPLTVTSAQKNPTAFYLCASSRYFRDRAYGYTFGSGTRLTVV.

DNA of the CDR3: TGTGCCAGCAGTTCACCAACCGGGACGGGCACAGATACGCAGTATTTT. It yields the protein CASSSPTGTGTDTQYF. The chain is built from TRBV6-5 and TRBJ2-3, with D perhaps TRBD1 or TRBD2 (5 bases each). The CDR3 contains 16 residues. The germline V gene has CDR1 MNHEY and CDR2 SVGAGI. Trimming took off 4 bases at V and 1 base at J, with 15 bases between the two ends.

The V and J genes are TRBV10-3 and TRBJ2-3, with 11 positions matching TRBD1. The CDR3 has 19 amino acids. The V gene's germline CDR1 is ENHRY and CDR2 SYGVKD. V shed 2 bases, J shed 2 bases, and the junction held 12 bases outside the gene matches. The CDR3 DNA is TGTGCCATCAGTGAGCCTCCGCCCGGGACAGGGGGGGTCACAGATACGCAGTATTTT. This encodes CAISEPPPGTGGVTDTQYF.

The CDR3, as DNA: TGCGCCAGCAGCCAAGATGGGGGGAAGGGGGGTATCCTCTACGAGCAGTACTTC. Translation: CASSQDGGKGGILYEQYF. V is TRBV4-1 and J is TRBJ2-7; D assignment may be TRBD1 or TRBD2 (6 bases each). The ends were cut back, 0 bases at V and 3 bases at J, with 21 bases in the middle. This CDR3 region has 18 residues. Germline loops: CDR1 MGHRA, CDR2 YSYEKL.

CDR3 bases: TGTGCCAGCAGCTTACCGGACGGCGTCTACGAGCAGTACTTC. Translation gives CASSLPDGVYEQYF. The chain combines TRBV5-6 with TRBJ2-7, with unresolved D. CDR3 length: 14 amino acids. Per the germline V gene, CDR1 is SGHDT and CDR2 is YYEEEE. With 2 bases removed from V and 3 bases from J, the gap between germline ends came to 12 bases.

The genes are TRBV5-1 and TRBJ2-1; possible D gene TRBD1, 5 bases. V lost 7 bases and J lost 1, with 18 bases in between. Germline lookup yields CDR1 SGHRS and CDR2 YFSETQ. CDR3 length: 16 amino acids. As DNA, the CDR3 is TGCGCCAGCGGCCTGGTGGGGCCCTCATCCTACAATGAGCAGTTCTTC. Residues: CASGLVGPSSYNEQFF.

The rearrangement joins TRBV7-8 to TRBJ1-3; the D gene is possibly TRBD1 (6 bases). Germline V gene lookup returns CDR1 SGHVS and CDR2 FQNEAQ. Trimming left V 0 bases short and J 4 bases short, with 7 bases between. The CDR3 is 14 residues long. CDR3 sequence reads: CASSLAGGGNTIYF. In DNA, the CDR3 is TGTGCCAGCAGCTTAGCGGGGGGCGGAAACACCATATATTTT.

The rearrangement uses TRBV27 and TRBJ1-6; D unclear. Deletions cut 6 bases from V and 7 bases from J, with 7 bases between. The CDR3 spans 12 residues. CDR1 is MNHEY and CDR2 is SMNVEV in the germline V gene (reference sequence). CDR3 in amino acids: CASSDQNSPLHF. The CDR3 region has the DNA TGTGCCAGCAGCGACCAGAATTCACCCCTCCACTTT.

The CDR3 sequence: CASSSPGGRGGSGNTIYF. CDR3 nucleotide sequence: TGTGCCAGCAGTTCTCCAGGAGGCCGAGGGGGCTCTGGAAACACCATATATTTT. The V call is TRBV28, the J call TRBJ1-3, with a possible D match to TRBD1 (6 bases). V lost 4 bases and J 0 bases, leaving 19 bases between the germline ends. The CDR3 has 18 amino acids. Per the germline V gene, CDR1 is MDHEN and CDR2 is SYDVKM.

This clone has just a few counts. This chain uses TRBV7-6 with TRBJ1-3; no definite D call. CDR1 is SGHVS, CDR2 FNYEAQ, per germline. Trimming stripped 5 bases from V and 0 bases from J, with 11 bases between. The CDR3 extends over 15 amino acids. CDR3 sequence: CASSALPLSGNTIYF. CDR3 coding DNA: TGTGCCAGCAGCGCGCTCCCCCTCTCTGGAAACACCATATATTTT.

The CDR3 region is CASTSRRGDGYTF. The DNA for the CDR3 is TGTGCCAGCACCTCTAGACGGGGGGATGGCTACACCTTC. The chain is built from TRBV7-9 and TRBJ1-2; D may be TRBD1 (5 bases). CDR1 is SEHNR, CDR2 FQNEAQ, per germline (reference sequence). Trimming removed 7 bases from V and 6 bases from J, with 15 bases in between. The CDR3 totals 13 residues.

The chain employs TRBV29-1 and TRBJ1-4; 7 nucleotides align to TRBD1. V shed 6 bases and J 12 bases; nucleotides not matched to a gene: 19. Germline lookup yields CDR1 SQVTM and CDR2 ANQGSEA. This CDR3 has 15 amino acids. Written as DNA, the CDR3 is TGCAGCGTGCAAGGAGGGGGCGCGTGGAACGGGGAACTGTTTTTT. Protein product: CSVQGGGAWNGELFF.

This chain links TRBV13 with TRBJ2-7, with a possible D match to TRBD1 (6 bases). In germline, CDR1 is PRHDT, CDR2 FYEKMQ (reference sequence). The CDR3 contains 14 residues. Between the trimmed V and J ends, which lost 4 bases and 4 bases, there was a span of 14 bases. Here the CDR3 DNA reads TGTGCCAGCAGCTCGAGGGCAGGGGTGTACGAGCAGTACTTC. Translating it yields CASSSRAGVYEQYF.

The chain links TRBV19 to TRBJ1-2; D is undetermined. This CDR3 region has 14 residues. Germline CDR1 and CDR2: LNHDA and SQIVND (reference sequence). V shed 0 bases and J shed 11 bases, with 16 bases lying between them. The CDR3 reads CASSIDPTLAGYTF. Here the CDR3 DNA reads TGTGCCAGTAGTATAGACCCGACATTGGCTGGGTACACCTTC. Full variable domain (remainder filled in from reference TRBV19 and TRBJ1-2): DGGITQSPKYLFRKEGQNVTLSCEQNLNHDAMYWYRQDPGQGLRLIYYSQIVNDFQKGDIAEGYSVSREKKESFPLTVTSAQKNPTAFYLCASSIDPTLAGYTFGSGTRLTVV.

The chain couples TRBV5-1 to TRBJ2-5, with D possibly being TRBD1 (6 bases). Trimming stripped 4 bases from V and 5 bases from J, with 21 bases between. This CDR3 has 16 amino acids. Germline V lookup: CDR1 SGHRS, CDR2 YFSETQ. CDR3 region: CASSPGHLGNSETQYF. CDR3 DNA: TGCGCCAGCAGCCCGGGACACCTGGGTAATTCCGAGACCCAGTACTTC.

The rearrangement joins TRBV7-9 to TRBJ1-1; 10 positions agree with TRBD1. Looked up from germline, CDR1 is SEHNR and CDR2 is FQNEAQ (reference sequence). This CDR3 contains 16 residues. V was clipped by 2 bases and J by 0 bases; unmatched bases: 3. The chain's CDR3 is CASSLRTGGMNTEAFF. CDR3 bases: TGTGCCAGCAGCTTACGGACAGGGGGGATGAACACTGAAGCTTTCTTT.

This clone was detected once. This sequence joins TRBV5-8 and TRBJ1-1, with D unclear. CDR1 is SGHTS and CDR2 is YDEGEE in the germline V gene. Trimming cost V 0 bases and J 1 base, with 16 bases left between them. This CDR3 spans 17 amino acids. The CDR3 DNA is TGTGCCAGCAGCTTGGCCGGCGTCCGGAGGACGAACACTGAAGCTTTCTTT. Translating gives CASSLAGVRRTNTEAFF.

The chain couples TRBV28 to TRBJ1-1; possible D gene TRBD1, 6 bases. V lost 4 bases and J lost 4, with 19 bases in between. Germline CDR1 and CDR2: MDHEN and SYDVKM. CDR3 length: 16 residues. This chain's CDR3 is CASSSHPRGSGTEAFF. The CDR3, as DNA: TGTGCCAGCAGTTCCCACCCAAGGGGGTCTGGCACTGAAGCTTTCTTT.

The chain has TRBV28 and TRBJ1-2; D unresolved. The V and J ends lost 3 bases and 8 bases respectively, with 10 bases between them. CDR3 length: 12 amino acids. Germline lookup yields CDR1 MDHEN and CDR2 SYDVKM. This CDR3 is CASSFDGVGYTF. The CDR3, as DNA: TGTGCCAGCAGTTTTGACGGGGTCGGCTACACCTTC.

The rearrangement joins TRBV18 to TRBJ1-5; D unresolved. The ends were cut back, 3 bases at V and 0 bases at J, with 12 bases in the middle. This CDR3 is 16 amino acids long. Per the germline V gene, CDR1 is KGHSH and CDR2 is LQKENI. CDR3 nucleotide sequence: TGTGCCAGCTCACCGGTGGACCTTTATAGCAATCAGCCCCAGCATTTT. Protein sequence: CASSPVDLYSNQPQHF.

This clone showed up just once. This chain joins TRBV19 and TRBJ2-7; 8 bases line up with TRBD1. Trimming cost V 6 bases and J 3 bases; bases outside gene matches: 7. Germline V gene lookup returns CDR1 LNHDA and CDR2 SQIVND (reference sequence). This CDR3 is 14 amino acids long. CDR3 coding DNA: TGTGCCAGTAGCACTAGACAGGGGAGCTACGAGCAGTACTTC. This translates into CASSTRQGSYEQYF.

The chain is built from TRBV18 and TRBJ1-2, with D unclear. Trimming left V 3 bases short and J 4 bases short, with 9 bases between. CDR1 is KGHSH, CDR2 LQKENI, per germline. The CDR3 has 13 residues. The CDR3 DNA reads TGTGCCAGCTCACCCGAGTCATCCTATGGCTACACCTTC. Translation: CASSPESSYGYTF.

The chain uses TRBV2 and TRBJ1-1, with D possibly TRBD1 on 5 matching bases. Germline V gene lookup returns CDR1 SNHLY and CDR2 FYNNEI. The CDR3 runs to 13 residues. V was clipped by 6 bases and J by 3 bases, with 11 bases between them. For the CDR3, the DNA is TGTGCCAGCAGAGCAGGGTCCCACACTGAAGCTTTCTTT. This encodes CASRAGSHTEAFF. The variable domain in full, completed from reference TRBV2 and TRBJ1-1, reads EPEVTQTPSHQVTQMGQEVILRCVPISNHLYFYWYRQILGQKVEFLVSFYNNEISEKSEIFDDQFSVERPDGSNFTLKIRSTKLEDSAMYFCASRAGSHTEAFFGQGTRLTVV.

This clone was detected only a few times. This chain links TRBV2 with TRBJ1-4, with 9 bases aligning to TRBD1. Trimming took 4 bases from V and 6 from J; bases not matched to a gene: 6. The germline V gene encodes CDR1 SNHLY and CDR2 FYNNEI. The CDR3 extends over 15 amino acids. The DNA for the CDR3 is TGTGCCAGCAGTGGACTAACAGGGGGCGATGAAAAACTGTTTTTT. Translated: CASSGLTGGDEKLFF.

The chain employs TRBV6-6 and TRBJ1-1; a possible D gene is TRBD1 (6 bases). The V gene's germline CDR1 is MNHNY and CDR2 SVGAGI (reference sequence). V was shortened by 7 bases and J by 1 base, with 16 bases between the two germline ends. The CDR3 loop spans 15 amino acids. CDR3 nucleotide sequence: TGTGCCAGCACCCGGACAGCCACGGGGAACACTGAAGCTTTCTTT. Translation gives CASTRTATGNTEAFF.

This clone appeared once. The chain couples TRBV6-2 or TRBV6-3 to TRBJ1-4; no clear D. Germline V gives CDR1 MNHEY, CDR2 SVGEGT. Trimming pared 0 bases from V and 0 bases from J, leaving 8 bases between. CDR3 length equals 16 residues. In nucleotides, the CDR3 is TGTGCCAGCAGTTACTCCAGACTTGCAACTAATGAAAAACTGTTTTTT. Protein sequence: CASSYSRLATNEKLFF.